Below, 3 T cell receptor beta chains from the same sample are listed, as sequenced in a study of cytomegalovirus exposure and HLA in healthy donors. The primer mix had 60 Vbeta and 13 Jbeta primers. The repertoire was sequenced with immunoSEQ multiplex PCR; TCRdb's copy has only in-frame clones and lacks some. The table shows some 200,000 clones, with around 75% occurring only once. The source material was PBMCs. The source is a young woman in good health and CMV-seronegative.

This clone has more than one count but fewer than ten. The genes are TRBV7-3 and TRBJ2-1; 9 nucleotides align to TRBD2. The CDR3 spans 16 residues. The junction had 10 bases not matched to a gene; V was cut back by 9 bases and J by 1 base. The germline gives CDR1 SGHTA, CDR2 FQGTGA. The CDR3 loop reads CASGGGALGSYNEQFF. CDR3 in DNA: TGTGCCAGTGGCGGGGGGGCCCTAGGGTCCTACAATGAGCAGTTCTTC.

The table lists this clone with a few counts. Other DNA sequences in the same sample also yield this CDR3. The rearrangement joins TRBV27 to TRBJ1-4; maybe TRBD1 (5 bases). V gave up 8 bases and J gave up 3 bases, with 16 bases separating them. The CDR3 consists of 15 residues. Germline lookup yields CDR1 MNHEY and CDR2 SMNVEV (reference sequence). CDR3 amino acids: CASGIPRGSNEKLFF. DNA for the CDR3: TGTGCCAGCGGAATTCCTAGGGGTTCTAATGAAAAACTGTTTTTT.

The chain employs TRBV6-1 and TRBJ1-2; 11 bases are shared with TRBD1. This CDR3 region has 15 residues. Trimming cost V 4 bases and J 3 bases; bases outside gene matches: 4. The germline CDR1 and CDR2 sequences are MNHNS and SASEGT. CDR3 bases: TGTGCCAGCAGTGGGCGGACAGGGGGCGACTATGGCTACACCTTC. Translating gives CASSGRTGGDYGYTF.